This TCR beta chain was sequenced for a study of Ad26.COV2.S vaccination and SARS-CoV-2 variants. Germline CDR1 and CDR2: MDHEN and SYDVKM. The V gene lost 6 bases and the J gene lost 0 bases, with 11 bases spanning the gap. CDR3 length equals 14 residues. Treatment here: around 19 received Ad26.COV2.S at low or high dose, single or two shots; about 5 received placebo; per-sample allocation not given. Samples came from day 63 after the first vaccine or placebo injection. Repertoires were generated with immunoSEQ multiplex PCR, while TCRdb's copy carries only in-frame clones and drops some. The sample has around 350,000 clones, 70% to 90% seen once.

The sample consisted of peripheral blood, taken in a trial of Ad26.COV2.S vaccine versus placebo. This clonotype was sampled from a person aged 18 to 59 who received the Ad26.COV2.S COVID-19 vaccine or a placebo. The gene calls are TRBV28 and TRBJ1-1; D possibly corresponds to TRBD1 (5 bases). The CDR3, as DNA: TGTGCCAGCAGGAGGGACGGATTGAACACTGAAGCTTTCTTT. Protein sequence: CASRRDGLNTEAFF.